This note documents a single T cell receptor beta chain sequence. Its antigen is undetermined. Different DNA sequences within this sample yield the same CDR3. This sample is drawn from a study of shared clonotypes between healthy human individuals. Whole-study results and caveats: Genetic and exposure-history diversity was limited by the few donors.

The germline CDR1 and CDR2 sequences are KGHSH and LQKENI. The CDR3 totals 15 residues. Unmatched junction bases numbered 3, after V lost 3 bases and J lost 4 bases. Method: immunoSEQ multiplex PCR; TCRdb's copy keeps in-frame clones and lacks some. The sample has hundreds of thousands of clones, over 60% seen once. The origin of this receptor is a woman in her thirties or forties in good health. Some clones in this sample may be carry-over from other donors' samples. This chain connects TRBV18 to TRBJ2-1; the match to TRBD1 covers 10 bases. Sequencing was done on a sample of PBMCs. The CDR3 bases are TGTGCCAGCTCACCGGCGGGACAGGGGTACAATGAGCAGTTCTTC. Amino acid sequence: CASSPAGQGYNEQFF.